The 24 T cell receptor beta chains given below trace back to one sample, sequenced in a study of T cell responses to AZD1222 COVID-19 vaccine. Sequencing was performed with immunoSEQ multiplex PCR; in TCRdb, only in-frame clones are kept and a portion is missing. Here the sample spans fewer than 180,000 clones, roughly nine tenths being singletons. Sequencing used peripheral blood, obtained 28 days after the second AZD1222 dose. The origin of the receptors is an adult who received the AZD1222 COVID-19 vaccine.

The CDR3 region has the DNA TGTGCCAGCAGCTCGGCCGCGGGAGGGCCCCACGAGCAGTACTTC. Residues: CASSSAAGGPHEQYF. This chain joins TRBV7-9 and TRBJ2-7; TRBD2 agrees at 9 bases. The CDR3 consists of 15 residues. V lost 4 bases and J lost 5; bases outside the gene matches: 9. The germline V gene has CDR1 SEHNR and CDR2 FQNEAQ (reference sequence).

This clone was detected once. The chain is built from TRBV19 and TRBJ1-2; D ambiguous. Germline loops: CDR1 LNHDA, CDR2 SQIVND (reference sequence). Trimming removed 5 bases at V and 4 bases at J, with 11 bases between. CDR3 size: 13 residues. CDR3 amino acids: CASSLALSYGYTF. DNA for the CDR3: TGTGCCAGTAGTTTGGCACTCTCCTATGGCTACACCTTC. Full variable domain (outside the CDR3, taken from reference TRBV19 and TRBJ1-2): DGGITQSPKYLFRKEGQNVTLSCEQNLNHDAMYWYRQDPGQGLRLIYYSQIVNDFQKGDIAEGYSVSREKKESFPLTVTSAQKNPTAFYLCASSLALSYGYTFGSGTRLTVV.

The CDR3 reads CASSPLEGGEPQHF. The CDR3 coding sequence is TGTGCCAGTAGTCCCCTAGAGGGGGGGGAGCCCCAGCATTTT. The chain uses TRBV19 and TRBJ1-5; the D gene is possibly TRBD1 (6 bases). CDR3 length: 14 residues. V shed 5 bases and J shed 8 bases, with 16 bases lying between them. The V gene's germline CDR1 is LNHDA and CDR2 SQIVND (reference sequence).

CDR3: CAWSASGYGYTF. The CDR3 DNA reads as TGTGCCTGGAGTGCTTCCGGTTATGGCTACACCTTC. This sequence joins TRBV30 and TRBJ1-2; D is unclear. Germline CDR1 reads GTSNPN; CDR2 reads SVGIG (reference sequence). V gave up 1 base and J gave up 5 bases, with 8 bases separating them. There are 12 residues in the CDR3.

Written as DNA, the CDR3 is TGTGCCAGCTCACCACTGAAGACAGCTAACTATGGCTACACCTTC. Translating it yields CASSPLKTANYGYTF. The chain joins TRBV18 to TRBJ1-2, with a possible D match to TRBD1 (5 bases). CDR1 and CDR2 (germline): KGHSH, LQKENI. Trimming pared 1 base from V and 0 bases from J, leaving 9 bases between. This CDR3 spans 15 amino acids.

The V gene is TRBV6-5, the J gene TRBJ2-7; D is uncertain. This CDR3 has 12 amino acids. V gave up 5 bases and J gave up 4 bases, with 9 bases separating them. Germline CDR1 is MNHEY and CDR2 is SVGAGI. For the CDR3, the DNA is TGTGCCAGCAGTAGATCCGAGTACGAGCAGTACTTC. As protein: CASSRSEYEQYF.

The J gene is TRBJ1-1, the V gene TRBV4-3; D uncertain. CDR3 length equals 15 residues. V was clipped by 0 bases and J by 4 bases, with 12 bases between them. Per the germline V gene, CDR1 is LGHNA and CDR2 is YSLEER. Here the CDR3 DNA reads TGCGCCAGCAGCCAAGAAGCGGGAGGTGGCACTGAAGCTTTCTTT. Protein product: CASSQEAGGGTEAFF.

The J gene is TRBJ1-5, the V gene TRBV5-8; D is ambiguous. The CDR3 loop spans 12 amino acids. In germline, CDR1 is SGHTS, CDR2 YDEGEE. Trimming cost V 2 bases and J 7 bases, with 7 bases left between them. The CDR3 DNA reads as TGTGCCAGCAGCTTTGACGGGCAGCCCCAGCATTTT. It translates to CASSFDGQPQHF.

The chain couples TRBV30 to TRBJ1-6, with unresolved D. V was trimmed by 2 bases and J by 6 bases, leaving 20 bases between them. Germline-derived CDR1 and CDR2 are GTSNPN and SVGIG (reference sequence). This CDR3 spans 17 amino acids. In nucleotides, the CDR3 is TGTGCCTGGAGTCCTAAGGGAAGAGAATCTCTTAATTCACCCCTCCACTTT. Amino acid sequence: CAWSPKGRESLNSPLHF.

The chain has TRBV1 and TRBJ2-5; the listed D gene, TRBD1, was not tested against the DNA. TRBV1 counts as a pseudogene. The CDR3 has 20 amino acids. CDR3 residues: CTSSQPHPPDRGTNQETQYF. Here the CDR3 DNA reads TGCACCAGCAGCCAACCTCACCCCCCGGACAGGGGGACGAACCAAGAGACCCAGTACTTC.

The gene calls are TRBV7-6 and TRBJ1-2, with TRBD1 identical over 10 bases. The CDR3 has 15 residues. Looked up from germline, CDR1 is SGHVS and CDR2 is FNYEAQ. The V gene end was trimmed by 5 bases and the J gene end by 4 bases; junction bases not matched to a gene: 7. This chain's CDR3 is CASSLTTGGAYGYTF. CDR3 nucleotides: TGTGCCAGCAGCCTTACGACAGGGGGCGCCTATGGCTACACCTTC. The full variable domain, rest sourced from reference TRBV7-6 and TRBJ1-2, is GAGVSQSPRYKVTKRGQDVALRCDPISGHVSLYWYRQALGQGPEFLTYFNYEAQQDKSGLPNDRFSAERPEGSISTLTIQRTEQRDSAMYRCASSLTTGGAYGYTFGSGTRLTVV.

This rearrangement joins TRBV5-1 to TRBJ2-4; 8 nucleotides agree with TRBD2. V shed 4 bases, J shed 3 bases, and the junction held 3 bases outside the gene matches. Germline CDR1 SGHRS, CDR2 YFSETQ. The CDR3 extends over 14 amino acids. The CDR3: CASSPGLDKNIQYF. The CDR3 nucleotides read TGCGCCAGCAGCCCGGGACTAGACAAAAACATTCAGTACTTC.

This clone was counted a single time. The V and J genes are TRBV12-5 and TRBJ2-2, with D perhaps TRBD1 or TRBD2 (6 bases each). Per germline, CDR1 LGHNT and CDR2 FRNRAP. Trimming took off 2 bases at V and 6 bases at J, with 10 bases between the two ends. The CDR3 is 14 amino acids. The chain's CDR3 is CASGLFGGAGELFF. In DNA form, the CDR3 reads TGTGCTAGTGGTTTGTTCGGGGGCGCCGGGGAGCTGTTTTTT.

The chain links TRBV19 to TRBJ1-2, with D possibly matching TRBD1 (5 bases). V was clipped by 3 bases and J by 2 bases, with 19 bases between them. This CDR3 comprises 17 residues. Germline V lookup: CDR1 LNHDA, CDR2 SQIVND (reference sequence). CDR3 nucleotides: TGTGCCAGTAGTATTCTCGTTGGGGCGGGGAAAAACTATGGCTACACCTTC. As protein: CASSILVGAGKNYGYTF.

This chain uses TRBV15 with TRBJ1-5, with D uncertain. CDR3 size: 17 residues. The germline CDR1 and CDR2 sequences are LNHNV and YYDKDF (reference sequence). Trimming removed 2 bases from V and 6 bases from J, with 20 bases in between. CDR3 nucleotide sequence: TGTGCCACCAGCAGATGGTCCCTAGCTCCAGGCAGTCAGCCCCAGCATTTT. As protein: CATSRWSLAPGSQPQHF.

The genes are TRBV5-1 and TRBJ2-7; no clear D gene. Germline V gene sequence: CDR1 SGHRS, CDR2 YFSETQ. V gave up 0 bases and J gave up 5 bases, with 9 bases separating them. This CDR3 has 13 residues. CDR3 sequence (DNA): TGCGCCAGCAGCTTGGATCCTGTCGACGAGCAGTACTTC. Translating it yields CASSLDPVDEQYF.

There are a few counts of this clone. V is TRBV5-1 and J is TRBJ2-7, with D possibly being TRBD1 or TRBD2 (5 bases each). The V and J ends lost 3 bases and 0 bases respectively, with 13 bases between them. The germline gives CDR1 SGHRS, CDR2 YFSETQ. There are 15 residues in the CDR3. The CDR3 bases are TGCGCCAGCAGCTCACCCCGGGACCTCTCCTACGAGCAGTACTTC. It specifies CASSSPRDLSYEQYF. The whole variable domain, remainder taken from reference TRBV5-1 and TRBJ2-7, is KAGVTQTPRYLIKTRGQQVTLSCSPISGHRSVSWYQQTPGQGLQFLFEYFSETQRNKGNFPGRFSGRQFSNSRSEMNVSTLELGDSALYLCASSSPRDLSYEQYFGPGTRLTVT.

The chain has TRBV11-1 and TRBJ2-7; 8 nucleotides align to TRBD1. This CDR3 region has 14 residues. Germline loops: CDR1 SGHAT, CDR2 FQDESV (reference sequence). Germline trimming cut 4 bases from V and 3 bases from J; bases unmatched to any gene: 5. This CDR3 is CASSSGTGGYEQYF. The CDR3 DNA sequence: TGTGCCAGCAGCTCCGGGACAGGAGGCTACGAGCAGTACTTC.

This rearrangement joins TRBV27 to TRBJ2-7; D remains unclear. Germline V lookup: CDR1 MNHEY, CDR2 SMNVEV (reference sequence). The CDR3 length is 13 residues. The V gene lost 0 bases and the J gene lost 7 bases, with 10 bases spanning the gap. As DNA, the CDR3 is TGTGCCAGCAGTTTATCCTACAGCCATGAGCAGTACTTC. Protein: CASSLSYSHEQYF.

The rearrangement joins TRBV27 to TRBJ2-7; 7 bases are a match to TRBD2. The germline gives CDR1 MNHEY, CDR2 SMNVEV (reference sequence). The CDR3 sequence is 22 residues long. V lost 3 bases, J lost 3 bases, and 29 bases stayed unmatched. The CDR3 DNA reads as TGTGCCAGCAGTTTGGGGTTTAGGAGGGGCCAACGCCCGCTAGCGGCAAACTACGAGCAGTACTTC. Translating gives CASSLGFRRGQRPLAANYEQYF.

This clone has a single count. The chain is built from TRBV19 and TRBJ2-3, with D possibly TRBD2 on 6 matching bases. V lost 6 bases, J lost 0 bases, and 37 bases lay in between. The CDR3 loop spans 23 amino acids. CDR1 LNHDA and CDR2 SQIVND come from the germline V gene (reference sequence). The CDR3 DNA sequence: TGTGCCAGTAGCCTACTCGCAACAGGATTCGACTATACGGGAGAGGCTAGCACAGATACGCAGTATTTT. Protein: CASSLLATGFDYTGEASTDTQYF. The full variable domain, completed using reference TRBV19 and TRBJ2-3, is DGGITQSPKYLFRKEGQNVTLSCEQNLNHDAMYWYRQDPGQGLRLIYYSQIVNDFQKGDIAEGYSVSREKKESFPLTVTSAQKNPTAFYLCASSLLATGFDYTGEASTDTQYFGPGTRLTVL.

This clone appeared once. The chain uses TRBV27 and TRBJ1-1, with D uncertain. The CDR3 is 15 amino acids. Germline V gives CDR1 MNHEY, CDR2 SMNVEV (reference sequence). Trimming left V 3 bases short and J 0 bases short, with 11 bases between. CDR3 sequence: CASSFSSHLNTEAFF. The CDR3 nucleotides read TGTGCCAGCAGTTTTTCCTCGCACTTGAACACTGAAGCTTTCTTT.

The gene calls are TRBV29-1 and TRBJ2-7, with 10 positions matching TRBD2. CDR1 is SQVTM, CDR2 ANQGSEA, per germline. The CDR3 runs to 14 residues. V dropped 3 bases and J dropped 3; count of bases not matched to a gene: 5. In nucleotides, the CDR3 is TGCAGCGTTGAGATAGCGGGAGGTGGCTACGAGCAGTACTTC. Translated: CSVEIAGGGYEQYF.

V gene TRBV27 combines with J gene TRBJ2-1; TRBD2 matches at 11 bases. The CDR3 spans 15 residues. Germline V gene lookup returns CDR1 MNHEY and CDR2 SMNVEV (reference sequence). V lost 3 bases and J lost 2; bases outside the gene matches: 0. As DNA, the CDR3 is TGTGCCAGCAGTTTGGGACTAGCGGCCTACAATGAGCAGTTCTTC. Translated: CASSLGLAAYNEQFF.